This entry features one T cell receptor (beta chain) sequence. The CDR3 length is 13 residues. Study processing details: The assay estimated nucleated cells by amplifying reference gene primers. Profiling relied on immunoSEQ multiplex PCR, and the TCRdb table lists in-frame clones only, not all of them. V, J and clone size are taken as reported in that table, and D and trimming were inferred from the DNA itself. This table has roughly 200,000 clones, around 86% appearing once. This sample was taken from a study of blood T cell repertoires in COVID-19. This chain joins TRBV7-5 and TRBJ1-1; TRBD1, the table's D call, was not compared with the DNA. TRBV7-5 is designated a pseudogene. This clonotype originated in a woman aged 40 to 50 with acute COVID-19. The sequenced material came from PBMCs or T cells enriched from blood (not recorded which). CDR3 nucleotide sequence: TGTGTCAGAAGCACCCGGGACAGTTATTGGGATGTCTTT. This gives the protein CVRSTRDSYWDVF.